The 28 T cell receptor beta chains listed next were all sequenced from one sample in a study of Ad26.COV2.S vaccination and SARS-CoV-2 variants. Treatment described: around 19 received Ad26.COV2.S at low or high dose, single or two shots; roughly five received placebo; per-sample allocation not given. Samples came from day 63 after the first vaccine or placebo injection. The repertoire was sequenced with immunoSEQ multiplex PCR; TCRdb's copy has only in-frame clones and lacks some. This sample has around 270,000 clones; roughly 87% occur once, and the top ten carry just under 3%. The source material was peripheral blood, sampled in a trial of Ad26.COV2.S vaccine versus placebo. These receptors originate from a person between 18 and 65 years old who received the Ad26.COV2.S COVID-19 vaccine or a placebo.

The V and J genes are TRBV29-1 and TRBJ2-2, with D possibly TRBD2 on 6 matching bases. Deletions cut 4 bases from V and 4 bases from J, with 16 bases between. The CDR3 is made up of 15 amino acids. Germline lookup yields CDR1 SQVTM and CDR2 ANQGSEA. This chain's CDR3 is CSVARQGEATGELFF. CDR3 coding DNA: TGCAGCGTTGCAAGACAAGGGGAGGCCACCGGGGAGCTGTTTTTT.

The chain has TRBV2 and TRBJ2-7, with D hard to call. Trimming stripped 5 bases from V and 2 bases from J, with 25 bases between. Germline CDR1 and CDR2: SNHLY and FYNNEI. The CDR3 is 18 residues long. CDR3 amino acids: CASSRETPRSQFTYEQYF. The CDR3 DNA reads TGTGCCAGCAGTCGAGAAACCCCCAGGTCACAATTTACCTACGAGCAGTACTTC.

The CDR3 here is CASSLRGKRLSEKLFF. The CDR3 DNA is TGTGCCAGCAGCTTAAGGGGCAAAAGGCTAAGTGAAAAACTGTTTTTT. This chain joins TRBV7-9 and TRBJ1-4; perhaps TRBD1 as D (5 bases). The CDR3 extends over 16 amino acids. Germline CDR1 is SEHNR and CDR2 is FQNEAQ (reference sequence). The V end lost 2 bases, the J end lost 7 bases, and 17 bases lay between the germline ends.

The genes are TRBV2 and TRBJ2-1; the match to TRBD2 covers 7 bases. Germline loops: CDR1 SNHLY, CDR2 FYNNEI. J was trimmed by 4 bases and V by 4 bases; bases with no gene match: 7. The CDR3 extends over 15 amino acids. The CDR3 protein is CASSGLAAMYNEQFF. In DNA, the CDR3 is TGTGCCAGCAGTGGGCTAGCGGCAATGTACAATGAGCAGTTCTTC.

The V gene is TRBV24-1, the J gene TRBJ1-5; perhaps TRBD1 as D (6 bases). The CDR3 consists of 14 residues. Germline V gene sequence: CDR1 KGHDR, CDR2 SFDVKD. Trimming shortened V by 4 bases and J by 7 bases, and 13 bases separated the two germline ends. As DNA, the CDR3 is TGTGCCACCAGTGAGCAGGGAACAGGGCAGCCCCAGCATTTT. Encoded protein: CATSEQGTGQPQHF.

J is TRBJ2-7 and V is TRBV27, with D perhaps TRBD1 or TRBD2 (5 bases each). Germline V gene data show CDR1 as MNHEY and CDR2 as SMNVEV (reference sequence). Trimming stripped 3 bases from V and 7 bases from J, with 7 bases between. The CDR3 is 11 residues long. CDR3 sequence: CASSLGVEQYF. CDR3 DNA: TGTGCCAGCAGTTTGGGGGTTGAGCAGTACTTC.

The chain joins TRBV3-1 (or the pseudogene TRBV3-2) to TRBJ1-2; a weak D match, TRBD1 (6 bases). This CDR3 is 13 amino acids long. Trimming took 1 base from V and 8 from J, leaving 11 bases between them. In germline, CDR1 is LGHDT, CDR2 YNNKEL (reference sequence). The CDR3 DNA reads TGTGCCAGCAGCCAAGTTGGCAGGGGAGGCTACACCTTC. This translates into CASSQVGRGGYTF.

The chain employs TRBV19 and TRBJ2-5; 9 nucleotides align to TRBD1. The CDR3 spans 17 residues. From germline, CDR1 is LNHDA and CDR2 SQIVND (reference sequence). V dropped 3 bases and J dropped 4; count of bases not matched to a gene: 12. This chain's CDR3 is CASSIDRGGRLRETQYF. CDR3 nucleotide sequence: TGTGCCAGTAGTATCGACAGGGGGGGGCGGTTGAGAGAGACCCAGTACTTC. Based on the CDR3 plus reference TRBV19 and TRBJ2-5, the full variable domain is DGGITQSPKYLFRKEGQNVTLSCEQNLNHDAMYWYRQDPGQGLRLIYYSQIVNDFQKGDIAEGYSVSREKKESFPLTVTSAQKNPTAFYLCASSIDRGGRLRETQYFGPGTRLLVL.

This clone was counted a single time. This rearrangement joins TRBV3-1 (or the pseudogene TRBV3-2) to TRBJ2-7; 10 bases align to TRBD1. V was pared by 4 bases and J by 6 bases, with 3 bases of the junction left unmatched. The CDR3 has 13 amino acids. CDR1 and CDR2 (germline): LGHDT, YNNKEL (reference sequence). CDR3 bases: TGTGCCAGCAGCCCCGGGACAGGGGTCGAGCAGTACGTC. It yields the protein CASSPGTGVEQYV.

This clone appeared a single time. The chain couples TRBV5-1 to TRBJ1-1, with 8 bases matching TRBD1. Germline V gene data show CDR1 as SGHRS and CDR2 as YFSETQ. This CDR3 has 17 amino acids. V shed 0 bases and J 3 bases; nucleotides not matched to a gene: 10. The CDR3 protein is CASSLARGRDGDTEAFF. In DNA, the CDR3 is TGCGCCAGCAGCTTGGCCAGGGGGCGGGATGGGGACACTGAAGCTTTCTTT. The full variable domain, in which reference TRBV5-1 and TRBJ1-1 provide the parts outside the CDR3, is KAGVTQTPRYLIKTRGQQVTLSCSPISGHRSVSWYQQTPGQGLQFLFEYFSETQRNKGNFPGRFSGRQFSNSRSEMNVSTLELGDSALYLCASSLARGRDGDTEAFFGQGTRLTVV.

This clone was picked up one time. The gene calls are TRBV18 and TRBJ2-3, with D maybe TRBD2 (7 bases). The CDR3 consists of 16 residues. Deletions cut 5 bases from V and 5 bases from J, with 20 bases between. Germline CDR1 KGHSH, CDR2 LQKENI. CDR3 region: CASSARLQGGKDTQYF. The CDR3 coding sequence is TGTGCCAGCTCAGCGCGCCTACAGGGAGGGAAAGATACGCAGTATTTT.

The V gene is TRBV4-3, the J gene TRBJ1-4; D ambiguous. The CDR3 spans 15 residues. V lost 5 bases, J lost 0 bases, and 10 bases lay in between. The V gene's germline CDR1 is LGHNA and CDR2 YSLEER. CDR3 residues: CASSVTAATNEKLFF. CDR3 DNA sequence: TGCGCCAGCAGCGTGACCGCTGCAACTAATGAAAAACTGTTTTTT.

The chain is built from TRBV5-1 and TRBJ2-3; possibly TRBD1 for D (5 bases). This CDR3 spans 16 amino acids. Trimming took off 5 bases at V and 1 base at J, with 17 bases between the two ends. The germline CDR1 and CDR2 sequences are SGHRS and YFSETQ. CDR3 residues: CASSHRQRVGTDTQYF. CDR3 in DNA: TGCGCCAGCAGTCATCGACAGAGAGTCGGCACAGATACGCAGTATTTT.

The chain joins TRBV6-6 to TRBJ2-1; 11 bases match TRBD2. The CDR3 spans 20 residues. V dropped 6 bases and J dropped 6; count of bases not matched to a gene: 22. Germline V gene sequence: CDR1 MNHNY, CDR2 SVGAGI (reference sequence). The CDR3 loop reads CASSRQLGGIAGGSGNEQFF. The DNA for the CDR3 is TGTGCCAGCAGCAGACAGCTAGGAGGCATAGCGGGGGGGTCTGGCAATGAGCAGTTCTTC.

V and J are TRBV4-2 and TRBJ1-6; no clear D. Deletions cut 1 base from V and 10 bases from J, with 11 bases between. Germline CDR1 reads LGHNA; CDR2 reads YNFKEQ. This CDR3 has 14 amino acids. CDR3 amino acids: CASSQGGGRSPLHF. The CDR3 DNA reads TGTGCCAGCAGCCAAGGAGGTGGTAGGTCACCCCTCCACTTT.

J is TRBJ2-7 and V is TRBV28; perhaps TRBD1 as D (5 bases). The CDR3 is made up of 13 amino acids. Trimming cost V 3 bases and J 2 bases, with 8 bases left between them. Germline V gene lookup returns CDR1 MDHEN and CDR2 SYDVKM. The chain's CDR3 is CASSFVGPYEQYF. For the CDR3, the DNA is TGTGCCAGCAGTTTCGTGGGGCCCTACGAGCAGTACTTC.

The rearrangement uses TRBV5-4 and TRBJ1-2; TRBD1 matches at 8 bases. The CDR3 extends over 14 amino acids. With 5 bases clipped from V and 2 bases from J, the junction kept 5 bases outside the gene matches. The V gene's germline CDR1 is SGHNT and CDR2 YYREEE (reference sequence). CDR3 residues: CASRQQGGNYGYTF. CDR3 sequence (DNA): TGTGCCAGCAGGCAACAGGGGGGGAACTATGGCTACACCTTC.

The rearrangement links TRBV10-3 to TRBJ2-3, with 11 bases aligning to TRBD2. The V gene end was trimmed by 7 bases and the J gene end by 1 base; junction bases not matched to a gene: 4. The germline CDR1 and CDR2 sequences are ENHRY and SYGVKD. The CDR3 is 15 amino acids. Here the CDR3 DNA reads TGTGCCATCAAGCCTAGCGGGGGGCGCACAGATACGCAGTATTTT. Translated: CAIKPSGGRTDTQYF.

The gene calls are TRBV29-1 and TRBJ1-2; tentative D call: TRBD1 (6 bases). The germline V gene encodes CDR1 SQVTM and CDR2 ANQGSEA. V lost 6 bases and J lost 5, with 16 bases in between. The CDR3 extends over 13 amino acids. CDR3 residues: CSVNRDQGYGYTF. Here the CDR3 DNA reads TGCAGCGTGAACAGGGACCAAGGGTATGGCTACACCTTC.

A single count supports this clone. The chain carries TRBV9 and TRBJ2-3, with 10 bases fitting TRBD2. Looked up from germline, CDR1 is SGDLS and CDR2 is YYNGEE. The V and J ends lost 4 bases and 0 bases, in that order; junction bases with no gene match: 8. The CDR3 is made up of 17 amino acids. The chain's CDR3 is CASSMESAGGSTDTQYF. CDR3 in DNA: TGTGCCAGCAGCATGGAATCAGCGGGGGGGAGCACAGATACGCAGTATTTT.

The V and J genes are TRBV4-1 and TRBJ2-7; D tentatively reads TRBD1 or TRBD2 (5 bases each). This CDR3 contains 18 residues. With 0 bases removed from V and 2 bases from J, the gap between germline ends came to 20 bases. Germline V CDR1 and CDR2: MGHRA, YSYEKL. For the CDR3, the DNA is TGCGCCAGCAGCCAAGATCAGGGAGAGGGCAGTTTAACCTACGAGCAGTACGTC. This sequence encodes CASSQDQGEGSLTYEQYV.

Only one count was recorded for this clone. This chain uses TRBV29-1 with TRBJ2-5; D not resolved. CDR3 length equals 12 residues. Between the trimmed V and J ends, which lost 7 bases and 2 bases, there was a span of 11 bases. Germline V CDR1 and CDR2: SQVTM, ANQGSEA. The CDR3 coding sequence is TGCAGCGGACACCGACCGCAAGAGACCCAGTACTTC. Translation: CSGHRPQETQYF.

This chain connects TRBV4-3 to TRBJ2-4; 9 bases line up with TRBD1. CDR1 is LGHNA, CDR2 YSLEER, per germline. CDR3 length: 17 residues. The V gene end was trimmed by 1 base and the J gene end by 8 bases; junction bases not matched to a gene: 12. The CDR3, as DNA: TGCGCCAGCAGCCAAGGGAGAGCAGGGACAGGGTTAGACATTCAGTACTTC. Its translation is CASSQGRAGTGLDIQYF.

This sequence joins TRBV18 and TRBJ2-2; D is perhaps TRBD2 (6 bases). Trimming left V 4 bases short and J 8 bases short, with 17 bases between. This CDR3 is built from 15 residues. Germline loops: CDR1 KGHSH, CDR2 LQKENI. CDR3 residues: CASSHPGTQIGELFF. The CDR3 bases are TGTGCCAGCTCACACCCCGGGACTCAGATTGGGGAGCTGTTTTTT.

The chain employs TRBV4-3 and TRBJ2-3; D uncertain. Germline V gives CDR1 LGHNA, CDR2 YSLEER. Trimming left V 1 base short and J 4 bases short, with 12 bases between. The CDR3 consists of 15 residues. CDR3 sequence reads: CASSQVAPGPDTQYF. DNA for the CDR3: TGCGCCAGCAGCCAAGTAGCCCCCGGCCCAGATACGCAGTATTTT.

The rearrangement links TRBV7-9 to TRBJ2-1, with 7 bases that match TRBD1. Germline CDR1 reads SEHNR; CDR2 reads FQNEAQ (reference sequence). This CDR3 region has 16 residues. V gave up 5 bases and J gave up 1 base; unmatched junction bases: 8. In nucleotides, the CDR3 is TGTGCCAGCAGCCCCTGGACAGGCGCGTCCTACAATGAGCAGTTCTTC. It codes for CASSPWTGASYNEQFF.

The chain couples TRBV4-3 to TRBJ2-5; 8 bases map to TRBD1. This CDR3 spans 16 amino acids. The V and J ends lost 3 bases and 2 bases, in that order; junction bases with no gene match: 8. Germline CDR1 is LGHNA and CDR2 is YSLEER. CDR3 in DNA: TGCGCCAGCAGCCAGGCGACAGGGGTGGTTCAAGAGACCCAGTACTTC. Translating it yields CASSQATGVVQETQYF.

V usage is TRBV19 and J usage is TRBJ1-2; 7 bases are a match to TRBD1. CDR3 length: 15 residues. Per the germline V gene, CDR1 is LNHDA and CDR2 is SQIVND (reference sequence). V lost 4 bases to trimming and J lost 4 bases; unmatched junction nucleotides: 9. CDR3: CASSTRQGWSYGYTF. The CDR3 nucleotides read TGTGCCAGTAGTACTCGACAGGGCTGGTCCTATGGCTACACCTTC. The whole variable domain, remainder taken from reference TRBV19 and TRBJ1-2, is DGGITQSPKYLFRKEGQNVTLSCEQNLNHDAMYWYRQDPGQGLRLIYYSQIVNDFQKGDIAEGYSVSREKKESFPLTVTSAQKNPTAFYLCASSTRQGWSYGYTFGSGTRLTVV.